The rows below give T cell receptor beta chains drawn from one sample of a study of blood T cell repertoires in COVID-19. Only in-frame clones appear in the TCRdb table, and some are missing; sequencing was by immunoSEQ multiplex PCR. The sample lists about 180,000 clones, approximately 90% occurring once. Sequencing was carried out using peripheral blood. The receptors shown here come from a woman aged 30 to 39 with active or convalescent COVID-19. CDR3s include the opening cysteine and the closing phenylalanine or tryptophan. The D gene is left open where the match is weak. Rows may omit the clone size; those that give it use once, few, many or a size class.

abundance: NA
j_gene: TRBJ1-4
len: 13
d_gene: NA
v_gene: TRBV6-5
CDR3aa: CASSLRVSEKLFF

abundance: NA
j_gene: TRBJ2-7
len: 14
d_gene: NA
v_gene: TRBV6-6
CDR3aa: CASSYLGGDYEQYF

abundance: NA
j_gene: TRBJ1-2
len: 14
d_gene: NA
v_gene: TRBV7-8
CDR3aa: CASSSRDTLYGYTF

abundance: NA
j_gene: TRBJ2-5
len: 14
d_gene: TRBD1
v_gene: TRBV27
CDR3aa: CASSRTGGQETQYF

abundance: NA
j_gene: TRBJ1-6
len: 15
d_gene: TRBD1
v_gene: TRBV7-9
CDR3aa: CASSLRQGAFSPLHF

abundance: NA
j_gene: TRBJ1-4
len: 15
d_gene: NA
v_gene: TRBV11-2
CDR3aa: CASSLATGLGVKLFF

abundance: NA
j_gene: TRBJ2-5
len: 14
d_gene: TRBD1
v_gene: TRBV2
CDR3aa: CASSKQGAQETQYF

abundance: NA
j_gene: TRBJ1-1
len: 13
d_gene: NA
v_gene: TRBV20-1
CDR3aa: CSASWAANTEAFF

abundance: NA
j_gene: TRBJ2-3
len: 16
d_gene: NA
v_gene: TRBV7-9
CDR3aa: CASSLDSGGRADTQYF

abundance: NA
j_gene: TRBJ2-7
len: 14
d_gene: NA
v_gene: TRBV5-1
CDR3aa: CASSLVLSTDKQYF

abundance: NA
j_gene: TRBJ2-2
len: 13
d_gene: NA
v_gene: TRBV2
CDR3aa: CASSETGYGELFF

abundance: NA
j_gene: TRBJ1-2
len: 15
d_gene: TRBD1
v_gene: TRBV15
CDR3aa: CATSRGEGGDYGYTF

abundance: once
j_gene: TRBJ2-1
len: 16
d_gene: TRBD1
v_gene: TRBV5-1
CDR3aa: CASSFIDRAFDNEQFF

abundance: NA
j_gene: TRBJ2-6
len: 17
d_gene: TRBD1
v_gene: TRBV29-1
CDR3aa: CSVRGGQANNGANVLTF

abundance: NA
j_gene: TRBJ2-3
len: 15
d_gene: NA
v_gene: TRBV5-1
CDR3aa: CASSPGGGNQDTQYF

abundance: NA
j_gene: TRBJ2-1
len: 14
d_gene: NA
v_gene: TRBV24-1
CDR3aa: CATSDFFQGDEQFF

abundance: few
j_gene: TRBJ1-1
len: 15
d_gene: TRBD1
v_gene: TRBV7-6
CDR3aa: CASSKTGQGHTEAFF

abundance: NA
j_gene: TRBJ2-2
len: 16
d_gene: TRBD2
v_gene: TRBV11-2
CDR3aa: CASSLGLAGDTGELFF

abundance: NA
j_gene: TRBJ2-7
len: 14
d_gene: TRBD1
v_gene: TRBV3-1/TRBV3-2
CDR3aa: CASSQLQGVYEQYF

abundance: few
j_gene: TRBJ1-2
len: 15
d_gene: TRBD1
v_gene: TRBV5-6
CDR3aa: CASSGAGTGIYGYTF

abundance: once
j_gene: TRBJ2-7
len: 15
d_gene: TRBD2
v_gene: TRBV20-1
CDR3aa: CSASTSGRAFYEQYF

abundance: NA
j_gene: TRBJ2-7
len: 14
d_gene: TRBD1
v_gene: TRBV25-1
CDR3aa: CASSGYTGGGEQYF

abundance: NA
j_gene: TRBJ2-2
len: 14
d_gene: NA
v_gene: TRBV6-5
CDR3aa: CASTQGDITGELFF

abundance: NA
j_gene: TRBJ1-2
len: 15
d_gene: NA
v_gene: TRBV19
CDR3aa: CASSLDRGSRGGYTF

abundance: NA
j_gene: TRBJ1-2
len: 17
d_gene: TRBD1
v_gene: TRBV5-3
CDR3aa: CARSFSLQGDRDYGYTF

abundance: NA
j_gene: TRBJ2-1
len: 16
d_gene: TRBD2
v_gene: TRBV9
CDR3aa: CASSADSGGAYNEQFF

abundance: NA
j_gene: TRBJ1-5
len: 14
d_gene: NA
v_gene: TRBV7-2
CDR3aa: CASSAQGFNQPQHF

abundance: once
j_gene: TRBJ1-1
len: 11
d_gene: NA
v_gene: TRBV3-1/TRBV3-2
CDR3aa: CASSRDEVAFF

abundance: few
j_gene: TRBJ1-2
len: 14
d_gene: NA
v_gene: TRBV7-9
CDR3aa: CASFPSGGRDGYTF

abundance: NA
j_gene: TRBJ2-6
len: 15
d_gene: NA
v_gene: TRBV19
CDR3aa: CASLGWGTGANVLTF

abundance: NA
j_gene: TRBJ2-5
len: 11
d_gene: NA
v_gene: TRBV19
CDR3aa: CASTAGGTQYF

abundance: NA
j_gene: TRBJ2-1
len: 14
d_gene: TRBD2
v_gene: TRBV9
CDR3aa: CASSHSAGANEQFF